The clone carrying this TCR beta chain was found once. Antigen: not known. This specimen belongs to a study of OX40 agonist ivuxolimab in advanced cancers. Across the study: An agonistic human IgG2 monoclonal antibody against OX40 (CD134) was given. Males comprised 82.7% of the group, whose mean age was roughly 60 years (range roughly 20 to 85). Regarding the study as a whole: The study observed clonal expansion of CD4+ and CD8+ blood T cells by week 6 at 0.1 to 3.0 mg/kg. It was also the case that some nonresponders had low normalized T-cell clonal expansion.

V lost 5 bases to trimming and J lost 5 bases, with 15 bases between them. The CDR3 totals 14 residues. In germline, CDR1 is PRHDT, CDR2 FYEKMQ (reference sequence). The protocol was immunoSEQ multiplex PCR, while the TCRdb copy is restricted to in-frame clones and leaves out a portion. The sample includes about 53,000 clones, roughly nine tenths of them seen just once. Sequencing was performed on CD4+ or CD8+ T cells sorted from blood, taken in a trial of the OX40 agonist ivuxolimab. The TCR sequence derives from an adult with an advanced solid tumor such as melanoma, head and neck, liver or kidney cancer. The genes are TRBV13 and TRBJ2-5; D is undetermined. The CDR3 spells CASSPPVNRETQYF. The CDR3 DNA follows: TGTGCCAGCAGCCCCCCGGTGAATAGGGAGACCCAGTACTTC.